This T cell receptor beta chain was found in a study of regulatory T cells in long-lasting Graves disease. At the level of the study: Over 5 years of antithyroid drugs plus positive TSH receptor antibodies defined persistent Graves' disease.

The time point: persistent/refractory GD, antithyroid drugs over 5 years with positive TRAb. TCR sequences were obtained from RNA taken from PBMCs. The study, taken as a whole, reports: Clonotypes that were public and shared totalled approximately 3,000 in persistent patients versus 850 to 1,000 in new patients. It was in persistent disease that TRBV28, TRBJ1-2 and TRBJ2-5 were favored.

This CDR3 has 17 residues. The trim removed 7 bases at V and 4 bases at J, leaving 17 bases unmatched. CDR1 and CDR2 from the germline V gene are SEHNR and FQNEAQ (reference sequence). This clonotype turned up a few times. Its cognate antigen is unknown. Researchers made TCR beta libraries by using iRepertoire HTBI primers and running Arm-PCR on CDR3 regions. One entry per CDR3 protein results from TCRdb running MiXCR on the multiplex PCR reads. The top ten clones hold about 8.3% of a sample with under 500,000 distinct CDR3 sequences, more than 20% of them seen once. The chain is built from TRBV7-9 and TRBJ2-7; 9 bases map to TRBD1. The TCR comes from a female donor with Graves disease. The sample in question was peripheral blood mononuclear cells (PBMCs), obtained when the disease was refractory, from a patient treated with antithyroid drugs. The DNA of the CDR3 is TGTGCCAGCACCCTGGGGACCGCCGGGACAGGGTTTTACGAGCAGTACTTC. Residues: CASTLGTAGTGFYEQYF.